A selection of T cell receptor beta chains follows, all from one sample in a study of technical replicates of blood from a few donors. The table came from immunoSEQ multiplex PCR; TCRdb's copy has only in-frame clones and leaves some out. Found here are 9,500 to 15,000 clones, about 90% of them singletons; the top ten hold 8.5%. Material for sequencing was PBMCs. The receptors were sampled from a human donor in good health. CDR3s include the opening cysteine and the closing phenylalanine or tryptophan. The D gene is left open where the match is weak. The size of a clone is reported for some rows only, either as once, few or many, or as a class for expanded clones.

TRBJ2-1 NA TRBV7-9 NA TGTGCCAGCAGGGAGGATAGCGAGCAGTTCTTC CASREDSEQFF
TRBJ1-1 NA TRBV6-6 NA TGTGCCAGCGGATTCCCGCAGGGGCTCTTT CASGFPQGLF
TRBJ1-2 NA TRBV28 NA TGTGCCAGCAGACATGGTGGGTTAGGGGGTAACTATGGCTACACCTTC CASRHGGLGGNYGYTF
TRBJ2-5 TRBD2 TRBV11-3 NA TGTGCCAGCAGCTTATCCGGGACTAGCGGGATAAAGACCCAGTACTTC CASSLSGTSGIKTQYF
TRBJ2-3 NA TRBV5-1 NA TGCGCCAGCAGCTGGGGGACTGGCCTGGAAGATACGCAGTATTTT CASSWGTGLEDTQYF
TRBJ2-1 TRBD2 TRBV6-1 NA TGTGCCAGCAGTCTCAGCGGGAGGCACAATGAGCAGTTCTTC CASSLSGRHNEQFF
TRBJ2-2 NA TRBV5-4 NA TGTGCCAGCAGCGGCCCTTCGAACACCGGGGAGCTGTTTTTT CASSGPSNTGELFF
TRBJ2-1 NA TRBV19 NA TGTGCCAGTAGTATAAATCTAGAGGGTGAGCAGTTCTTC CASSINLEGEQFF
TRBJ1-1 NA TRBV5-1 NA TGCGCCAGCAGCAGGAACGGAGACGGGAACACTGAAGCTTTCTTT CASSRNGDGNTEAFF
TRBJ2-1 NA TRBV6-6 NA TGTGCCAGCACCCGGGCCCCGGAGGGTGAGCAGTTCTTC CASTRAPEGEQFF
TRBJ2-4 NA TRBV30 once TGTGCCTTTTCCCCCGGGGCCAAAAACATTCAGTACTTC CAFSPGAKNIQYF
TRBJ1-3 NA TRBV7-8 NA TGTGCCAGCAGCTTAGTGGCCGACTCTGGAAACACCATATATTTT CASSLVADSGNTIYF
TRBJ2-1 TRBD2 TRBV18 few TGTGCCAGCTCACCACAACGGGAGGTTACCTACAATGAGCAGTTCTTC CASSPQREVTYNEQFF
TRBJ1-2 TRBD1 TRBV5-6 NA TGTGCCAGCAGCTTGGGCGGGACAGGGATGGATGGCTACACCTTC CASSLGGTGMDGYTF
TRBJ2-2 NA TRBV2 NA TGTGCCAGCAGTGAAGTAGAGGCAAACACCGGGGAGCTGTTTTTT CASSEVEANTGELFF
TRBJ2-1 NA TRBV5-4 NA TGTGCCAGCAGCGAAGGCAGGGGGGAGTTTAATGAGCAGTTCTTC CASSEGRGEFNEQFF
TRBJ2-5 TRBD1 TRBV2 NA TGTGCCAGCACTCCCGACAGGGGCCAAGAGACCCAGTACTTC CASTPDRGQETQYF
TRBJ2-7 NA TRBV6-5 NA TGTGCCAGCAGCTATTCCGGGGCCTACGAGCAGTACTTC CASSYSGAYEQYF
TRBJ2-7 TRBD1 TRBV19 NA TGTGCCAGTAGTATAGGCTTCGGGACAGGGACATACGAGCAGTACTTC CASSIGFGTGTYEQYF
TRBJ2-1 TRBD2 TRBV5-1 NA TGCGCCAGCAGCTTGCCCCTAGCGGAGGGATACAATGAGCAGTTCTTC CASSLPLAEGYNEQFF
TRBJ2-3 TRBD2 TRBV27 NA TGTGCCAGCAGTTTTTGGTCGGGAGGGAACACAGATACGCAGTATTTT CASSFWSGGNTDTQYF
TRBJ2-3 NA TRBV2 NA TGTGCCAGCATGAAAGCGGGACAAGCCATTTCCACAGATACGCAGTATTTT CASMKAGQAISTDTQYF
TRBJ2-5 NA TRBV7-9 few TGTGCCAGCAGCTTACTGGCCTCAAGCGGGGAGACCCAGTACTTC CASSLLASSGETQYF
TRBJ1-1 NA TRBV19 NA TGTGCCAGTAGTCTCGTACAGGGGAACACTGAAGCTTTCTTT CASSLVQGNTEAFF
TRBJ2-7 NA TRBV6-1 NA TGTGCCAGCAGTGTACAGGGCCCCTACGAGCAGTACTTC CASSVQGPYEQYF
TRBJ2-7 TRBD2 TRBV10-1 NA TGCGCCAGCAGCCGGACTAGCGGGACGGTGCAGTACTTC CASSRTSGTVQYF
TRBJ2-1 NA TRBV19 NA TGTGCCAGTTCTCATACTGGGGGGAGTGGCAATGAGCAGTTCTTC CASSHTGGSGNEQFF
TRBJ2-6 NA TRBV6-4 NA TGTGCCAGCAGTGGAAAGGGGGGGGCTGGGGCCAACGTCCTGACTTTC CASSGKGGAGANVLTF
TRBJ2-2 NA TRBV7-9 NA TGTGCCAGCAGCTTACGTAACACCGGGGAGCTGTTTTTT CASSLRNTGELFF
TRBJ2-6 TRBD1 TRBV6-5 NA TGTGCCAGCAGTTTGGGACAGGGGGCTGGGGCCAACGTCCTGACTTTC CASSLGQGAGANVLTF
TRBJ2-1 TRBD2 TRBV18 NA TGTGCCAGCTCACCCCTAAAGGGCCGGGCCTTCGGGGGGTACAATGAGCAGTTCTTC CASSPLKGRAFGGYNEQFF
TRBJ1-2 NA TRBV18 NA TGTGCCAGCTCACCGATACAGGGTTCGAGCTATGGCTACACCTTC CASSPIQGSSYGYTF
TRBJ2-5 TRBD2 TRBV2 NA TGTGCCAGCAGTTTAGGCGGGAGAAGGGAGACCCAGTACTTC CASSLGGRRETQYF
TRBJ2-1 NA TRBV14 NA TGTGCCAGCAGCCAAGAAAGTGGCGGAGAGCAGTTCTTC CASSQESGGEQFF
TRBJ1-1 TRBD1 TRBV2 NA TGTGCCAGCAGCAAGGAATGGACAGGGAACACTGAAGCTTTCTTT CASSKEWTGNTEAFF
TRBJ1-2 NA TRBV6-5 NA TGTGCCAGCAACAAGGCGGCCAGGGCCGGGGGCTACACCTTC CASNKAARAGGYTF
TRBJ2-5 TRBD1 TRBV18 NA TGTGCCAGCTCACTACCGGGACAGCCAGAGACCCAGTACTTC CASSLPGQPETQYF
TRBJ2-7 NA TRBV28 NA TGTGCCAGCAGTTCGGCCTACGAGCAGTACTTC CASSSAYEQYF
TRBJ2-5 TRBD1 TRBV9 NA TGTGCCAGCAGCGTAGAGACAGGGCGCGGGGAGACCCAGTACTTC CASSVETGRGETQYF
TRBJ2-3 TRBD2 TRBV2 few TGTGCCAGCAGTGAATATGGAGCGGGAGGCCTAAAAGTCGTTACGCAGTATTTT CASSEYGAGGLKVVTQYF
TRBJ2-3 NA TRBV28 NA TGTGCCAGCTCGCCCTCCGGGGGCACAGATACGCAGTATTTT CASSPSGGTDTQYF
TRBJ2-5 NA TRBV6-5 NA TGTGCCAGCAGCAAAACCAGGGGTTGGGAGACCCAGTACTTC CASSKTRGWETQYF
TRBJ2-7 NA TRBV5-8 NA TGTGCCAGCAGCTCACGACAGACCTACGAGCAGTACTTC CASSSRQTYEQYF
TRBJ1-2 TRBD1 TRBV13 NA TGTGCCAGCAGCTTAGGGACAGGGGACTATGGCTACACCTTC CASSLGTGDYGYTF
TRBJ2-3 TRBD2 TRBV6-5 NA TGTGCCAGCAGTTACGGGGTAGCGGGAGTGGCAGATACGCAGTATTTT CASSYGVAGVADTQYF
TRBJ2-7 TRBD1 TRBV5-1 NA TGCGCCAGCAGCCAGGGACAGAGCTACGAGCAGTACTTC CASSQGQSYEQYF